Sequencing of this T cell receptor (beta chain) was carried out in a study of OX40 agonist ivuxolimab in advanced cancers. Turning to the study itself: The patients' treatment was ivuxolimab, an agonistic anti-OX40 (CD134) antibody.

The CDR3 is 15 residues long. Trimming stripped 4 bases from V and 7 bases from J, with 19 bases between. Per germline, CDR1 MDHEN and CDR2 SYDVKM. Data came from immunoSEQ multiplex PCR; TCRdb stores just in-frame clones and leaves some out. The sample shows tens of thousands of clones, 79% of them seen only once. The sequences come from CD4+ or CD8+ T cells sorted from blood, collected in a trial of the OX40 agonist ivuxolimab. The chain uses TRBV28 and TRBJ1-2; no reliable D call. This TCR was sampled from an adult with an advanced solid tumor such as melanoma, head and neck, liver or kidney cancer. The CDR3 reads CASSSEDLIRSGYTF. For the CDR3, the DNA is TGTGCCAGCAGTTCTGAGGACCTTATTCGTTCTGGCTACACCTTC.